This T cell receptor (beta chain) was recovered during a study of T cell repertoires in cytomegalovirus infection. Study in general: In public TCR beta signatures, there were indications of both CMV infection and matching HLA type. Study-level points and caveats: Predominance within the ex vivo response was attributable to HLA-C-restricted CMV-specific TCR beta clonotypes. Adding up the frequency of public TCR beta families identified people who carried CMV plus the relevant HLA.

TCRdb recomputed calls from the reads with MiXCR, one row per CDR3 protein. The repertoire has 450,000 to 600,000 distinct CDR3 sequences, roughly 12% of them found once; the top ten carry roughly 10%. This clonotype has ten or more counts. Antigen: not known. Germline V gene lookup returns CDR1 SQVTM and CDR2 ANQGSEA. This CDR3 contains 16 residues. The ends were cut back, 3 bases at V and 7 bases at J, with 21 bases in the middle. Input material: PBMCs. The receptor was derived from a human donor in good health (CMV status not recorded). Some clones in this sample may be carry-over from other donors' samples. The chain recombines TRBV29-1 with TRBJ1-4, with D perhaps TRBD1 (6 bases). This CDR3 is CSVELAGAADVEKLFF. CDR3 nucleotides: TGCAGCGTTGAGCTTGCAGGGGCCGCGGATGTTGAAAAACTGTTTTTT.